This T cell receptor beta chain was profiled in a study of blood T cell repertoires in COVID-19. Study-level background: The samples span acute and convalescent COVID-19 from the United States, Italy and Spain. The cDNA or gDNA used as material had been derived from T cells, B-cell-depleted T cells, or PBMCs.

CDR1 and CDR2 (germline): LNHDA, SQIVND (reference sequence). The CDR3 consists of 14 residues. The V and J ends lost 9 bases and 5 bases respectively, with 17 bases between them. In the original analysis: Estimation of nucleated cell counts relied on the amplification of reference gene primers. The repertoire was sequenced with immunoSEQ multiplex PCR; TCRdb's copy has only in-frame clones and lacks some. V, J and clone size reflect that table, while D and trimming were determined from the DNA. The repertoire includes about 90,000 clones, 70% to 90% of them detected once, and 2.7% sits in the top ten. Patients at the Seattle site were enrolled during active infection and followed longitudinally.

Sequencing was performed on peripheral blood. J is TRBJ1-5 and V is TRBV19, with D perhaps TRBD1 (6 bases). This TCR came from a man aged 50 or older with COVID-19, enrolled during active disease. CDR3 sequence (DNA): TGTGCCAGCCCCAGGGGCAGGACCCATCAGCCCCAGCATTTT. Translated, it gives CASPRGRTHQPQHF.